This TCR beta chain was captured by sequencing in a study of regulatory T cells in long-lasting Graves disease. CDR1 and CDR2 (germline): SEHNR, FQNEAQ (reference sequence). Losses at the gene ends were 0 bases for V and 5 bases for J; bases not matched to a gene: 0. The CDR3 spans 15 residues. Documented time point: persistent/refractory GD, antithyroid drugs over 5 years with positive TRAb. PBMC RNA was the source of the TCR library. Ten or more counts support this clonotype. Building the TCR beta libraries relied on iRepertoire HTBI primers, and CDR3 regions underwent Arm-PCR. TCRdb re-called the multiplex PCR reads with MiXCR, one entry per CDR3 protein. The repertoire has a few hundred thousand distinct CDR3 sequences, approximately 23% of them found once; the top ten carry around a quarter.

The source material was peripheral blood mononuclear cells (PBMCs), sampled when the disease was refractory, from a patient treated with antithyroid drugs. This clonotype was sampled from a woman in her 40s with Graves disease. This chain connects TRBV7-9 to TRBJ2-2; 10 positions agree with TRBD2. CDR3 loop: CASSLALAGTGELFF. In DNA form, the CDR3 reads TGTGCCAGCAGCTTAGCACTAGCGGGAACCGGGGAGCTGTTTTTT.